The 26 T cell receptor beta chains in this list originate from one sample, sequenced in a study of control samples from healthy donors and cancer patients. Profiling relied on immunoSEQ multiplex PCR, and the TCRdb table lists in-frame clones only, not all of them. The sample carries approximately 70,000 clones, over 75% recorded once. The material sequenced was PBMCs. Every receptor here comes from a woman in her fifties or sixties with colorectal cancer.

The J gene is TRBJ2-7, the V gene TRBV7-2; 7 bases are a match to TRBD2. The CDR3 sequence is 13 residues long. The germline gives CDR1 SGHTA, CDR2 FQGNSA. V shed 5 bases and J 7 bases; nucleotides not matched to a gene: 8. Here the CDR3 DNA reads TGTGCCAGCAGCCAGACTAGCAATCGGGAGCAGTACTTC. This gives the protein CASSQTSNREQYF.

The J gene is TRBJ1-1, the V gene TRBV11-3; D is unresolved. This CDR3 has 13 amino acids. The V gene lost 2 bases and the J gene lost 1 base, with 5 bases spanning the gap. Germline V gives CDR1 SGHNT, CDR2 YENEEA. The CDR3 loop is CASSLRQNTEAFF. The CDR3, as DNA: TGTGCCAGCAGCTTACGGCAGAACACTGAAGCTTTCTTT.

The V gene is TRBV6-1, the J gene TRBJ2-3; perhaps TRBD2 as D (5 bases). CDR3 length equals 16 residues. V was shortened by 0 bases and J by 0 bases, with 10 bases between the two germline ends. The germline gives CDR1 MNHNS, CDR2 SASEGT. The CDR3 here is CASSEARRTSTDTQYF. The CDR3 DNA is TGTGCCAGCAGTGAAGCGCGCAGGACTAGCACAGATACGCAGTATTTT.

There are a few counts of this clone. Distinct nucleotide sequences in the sample also encode this CDR3. The chain uses TRBV30 and TRBJ2-1, with TRBD2 matching 9 bases. Trimming took 0 bases from V and 8 from J; bases not matched to a gene: 8. From germline, CDR1 is GTSNPN and CDR2 SVGIG (reference sequence). This CDR3 has 15 amino acids. The CDR3 is CAWSVGGGEVDEQFF. Written as DNA, the CDR3 is TGTGCCTGGAGTGTAGGCGGGGGGGAGGTAGATGAGCAGTTCTTC.

V and J are TRBV18 and TRBJ2-5, with a tentative D call TRBD2 (6 bases). The ends were cut back, 4 bases at V and 2 bases at J, with 8 bases in the middle. The CDR3 spans 13 residues. Looked up from germline, CDR1 is KGHSH and CDR2 is LQKENI. The CDR3 DNA reads TGTGCCAGCTCACGCGGGGAACAAGAGACCCAGTACTTC. Translation: CASSRGEQETQYF.

This rearrangement joins TRBV7-3 to TRBJ1-2, with D possibly matching TRBD1 (6 bases). The length of the CDR3 is 17 residues. V gave up 0 bases and J gave up 6 bases, with 20 bases separating them. Germline CDR1 and CDR2: SGHTA and FQGTGA. This CDR3 is CASSLTGGQGKDHGYTF. CDR3 DNA: TGTGCCAGCAGCTTAACAGGGGGTCAAGGGAAGGATCATGGCTACACCTTC.

This clone turned up a few times. The chain couples TRBV3-1 (or the pseudogene TRBV3-2) to TRBJ1-5, with D unresolved. The CDR3 is 14 residues long. Trimming stripped 1 base from V and 7 bases from J, with 11 bases between. Looked up from germline, CDR1 is LGHDT and CDR2 is YNNKEL (reference sequence). As DNA, the CDR3 is TGTGCCAGCAGCCAAGGGGTTGCAAACCAGCCCCAGCATTTT. Protein product: CASSQGVANQPQHF.

In its sample, this clone was seen once. The chain is built from TRBV30 and TRBJ2-3, with 8 bases fitting TRBD1. V was pared by 0 bases and J by 7 bases, with 3 bases of the junction left unmatched. Germline V gene sequence: CDR1 GTSNPN, CDR2 SVGIG (reference sequence). The CDR3 spans 13 residues. The CDR3 DNA follows: TGTGCCTGGAGTGTTCAGGGGGCGAATACGCAGTATTTT. Protein product: CAWSVQGANTQYF.

The V gene is TRBV7-3, the J gene TRBJ2-3, with TRBD2 as a possible D gene (6 bases). V dropped 4 bases and J dropped 0 bases, with 11 bases sitting between them. The germline V gene encodes CDR1 SGHTA and CDR2 FQGTGA. There are 15 residues in the CDR3. The CDR3 loop reads CASSSSSVSTDTQYF. CDR3 DNA: TGTGCCAGCAGCTCTTCTAGCGTTAGCACAGATACGCAGTATTTT. Full variable domain (outside the CDR3, taken from reference TRBV7-3 and TRBJ2-3): GAGVSQTPSNKVTEKGKYVELRCDPISGHTALYWYRQSLGQGPEFLIYFQGTGAADDSGLPNDRFFAVRPEGSVSTLKIQRTERGDSAVYLCASSSSSVSTDTQYFGPGTRLTVL.

Points on this clone: Within the sample, other DNA sequences also encode this same CDR3. The V and J genes are TRBV6-5 and TRBJ2-3; TRBD1 might be the D (7 bases). V was shortened by 6 bases and J by 0 bases, with 10 bases between the two germline ends. CDR1 MNHEY and CDR2 SVGAGI come from the germline V gene. CDR3 size: 14 residues. The CDR3 coding sequence is TGTGCCAGCAGGCAGGGGGGAAGCACAGATACGCAGTATTTT. It encodes CASRQGGSTDTQYF.

The J gene is TRBJ2-2, the V gene TRBV2; D is unclear. CDR1 and CDR2 (germline): SNHLY, FYNNEI. CDR3 length: 15 amino acids. The V and J ends lost 1 base and 1 base respectively, with 7 bases between them. As DNA, the CDR3 is TGTGCCAGCAGTGAAGGAGACTTGAACACCGGGGAGCTGTTTTTT. This translates into CASSEGDLNTGELFF.

V and J are TRBV19 and TRBJ2-7, with D possibly TRBD1 on 6 matching bases. With 3 bases removed from V and 3 bases from J, the gap between germline ends came to 12 bases. The V gene's germline CDR1 is LNHDA and CDR2 SQIVND (reference sequence). The CDR3 is 14 residues long. Written as DNA, the CDR3 is TGTGCCAGTAGTATCACAGGGACACTCTACGAGCAGTACTTC. This encodes CASSITGTLYEQYF.

The chain is built from TRBV18 and TRBJ1-1; unclear D gene. Germline assignment: CDR1 KGHSH and CDR2 LQKENI. The V end lost 1 base, the J end lost 4 bases, and 16 bases lay between the germline ends. CDR3 length: 16 amino acids. DNA for the CDR3: TGTGCCAGCTCACCACTTGATAGGAAATCGGGCACTGAAGCTTTCTTT. As protein: CASSPLDRKSGTEAFF.

The chain carries TRBV5-1 and TRBJ2-5, with no clear D. V lost 0 bases and J lost 3, with 9 bases in between. Germline V gene lookup returns CDR1 SGHRS and CDR2 YFSETQ. The CDR3 consists of 14 residues. DNA for the CDR3: TGCGCCAGCAGCTTGGGGTACAGAGAAGAGACCCAGTACTTC. Amino acids: CASSLGYREETQYF.

This clone was seen a few times. The CDR3 nucleotides read TGCAGCGTAGACAGGGGCCCCGGGGAGCTGTTTTTT. Its translation is CSVDRGPGELFF. V gene TRBV29-1 combines with J gene TRBJ2-2; 8 bases line up with TRBD1. Germline V gives CDR1 SQVTM, CDR2 ANQGSEA. After removal of 6 bases from V and 6 bases from J, the junction contained 3 bases not matched to a gene. CDR3 length equals 12 residues.

The chain carries TRBV5-4 and TRBJ1-3; no firm D call. Germline loops: CDR1 SGHNT, CDR2 YYREEE (reference sequence). CDR3 length equals 15 residues. With 3 bases removed from V and 4 bases from J, the gap between germline ends came to 14 bases. The CDR3 nucleotides read TGTGCCAGCAGCTCGGGCTTGGGGTCCGGAAACACCATATATTTT. Translation gives CASSSGLGSGNTIYF.

Only one count was recorded for this clone. The chain has TRBV5-1 and TRBJ2-1, with no clear D. CDR3 length: 13 amino acids. CDR1 and CDR2 (germline): SGHRS, YFSETQ. Trimming left V 5 bases short and J 4 bases short, with 10 bases between. The CDR3 bases are TGCGCCAGCAGGGTCCGTACGTACAATGAGCAGTTCTTC. Protein product: CASRVRTYNEQFF.

The V gene is TRBV19, the J gene TRBJ1-1; 12 bases match TRBD1. V lost 6 bases, J lost 6 bases, and 5 bases stayed unmatched. Germline V gives CDR1 LNHDA, CDR2 SQIVND (reference sequence). The CDR3 sequence is 14 residues long. The CDR3 spells CASSRDRGLSEAFF. CDR3 nucleotide sequence: TGTGCCAGTAGCCGGGACAGGGGGCTTTCTGAAGCTTTCTTT.

The V gene is TRBV5-1, the J gene TRBJ1-2; 10 nucleotides match TRBD1. The germline V gene has CDR1 SGHRS and CDR2 YFSETQ. The CDR3 has 14 residues. Unmatched junction bases numbered 5, after V lost 4 bases and J lost 5 bases. Here the CDR3 DNA reads TGCGCCAGCAGCGGGGGGACAGGGGCTTATGGCTACACCTTC. This encodes CASSGGTGAYGYTF.

The chain combines TRBV5-4 with TRBJ1-1, with 9 bases matching TRBD1. Per germline, CDR1 SGHNT and CDR2 YYREEE (reference sequence). The CDR3 is made up of 15 amino acids. With V trimmed by 2 bases and J by 4 bases, 6 bases remained unmatched. The CDR3 loop reads CASSLKGQGITEAFF. CDR3 nucleotides: TGTGCCAGCAGCTTAAAGGGACAGGGAATCACTGAAGCTTTCTTT.

This chain connects TRBV27 to TRBJ1-1; D not certain. Germline V CDR1 and CDR2: MNHEY, SMNVEV (reference sequence). The V end lost 1 base, the J end lost 3 bases, and 18 bases lay between the germline ends. This CDR3 is 17 amino acids long. The CDR3 sequence is CASSLYPDPRLDTEAFF. For the CDR3, the DNA is TGTGCCAGCAGTTTATACCCCGATCCTAGACTGGACACTGAAGCTTTCTTT.

The rearrangement joins TRBV5-1 to TRBJ1-3, with a weak D call TRBD1 (5 bases). The CDR3 extends over 17 amino acids. Germline values: CDR1 SGHRS, CDR2 YFSETQ. With 0 bases removed from V and 3 bases from J, the gap between germline ends came to 16 bases. For the CDR3, the DNA is TGCGCCAGCAGCTTGGCAGGGAGCGGAATGGGTGGAAACACCATATATTTT. Protein sequence: CASSLAGSGMGGNTIYF.

The chain combines TRBV7-9 with TRBJ2-7; D call uncertain. Germline V lookup: CDR1 SEHNR, CDR2 FQNEAQ (reference sequence). V dropped 4 bases and J dropped 0 bases, with 4 bases sitting between them. The CDR3 runs 12 residues. Here the CDR3 DNA reads TGTGCCAGCAGCTCTACCTCCTACGAGCAGTACTTC. It specifies CASSSTSYEQYF. Looking up the rest from reference TRBV7-9 and TRBJ2-7 gives the full variable domain: DTGVSQNPRHKITKRGQNVTFRCDPISEHNRLYWYRQTLGQGPEFLTYFQNEAQLEKSRLLSDRFSAERPKGSFSTLEIQRTEQGDSAMYLCASSSTSYEQYFGPGTRLTVT.

The chain joins TRBV9 to TRBJ2-3; possibly TRBD1 or TRBD2 for D (5 bases each). Germline CDR1 and CDR2: SGDLS and YYNGEE. Trimming left V 2 bases short and J 0 bases short, with 13 bases between. The CDR3 consists of 16 residues. CDR3 region: CASSVGTNPSTDTQYF. CDR3 DNA: TGTGCCAGCAGCGTTGGGACGAACCCTAGCACAGATACGCAGTATTTT.

The V and J genes are TRBV3-1 (or the pseudogene TRBV3-2) and TRBJ1-5; D is perhaps TRBD1 (5 bases). CDR3 size: 15 residues. CDR1 is LGHDT and CDR2 is YNNKEL in the germline V gene (reference sequence). V lost 1 base, J lost 1 base, and 8 bases lay in between. The CDR3, as DNA: TGTGCCAGCAGCCAAGCGGGGGAGAGCAATCAGCCCCAGCATTTT. Protein: CASSQAGESNQPQHF.

The chain joins TRBV6-5 to TRBJ2-1, with 9 bases aligning to TRBD1. CDR3 size: 14 residues. Germline CDR1 reads MNHEY; CDR2 reads SVGAGI. After removal of 6 bases from V and 4 bases from J, the junction contained 4 bases not matched to a gene. In nucleotides, the CDR3 is TGTGCCAGCAGAGGGACAGGGCCTTACAATGAGCAGTTCTTC. Its protein is CASRGTGPYNEQFF.